This TCR beta chain stems from a study of identifying expanded T cells in peripheral blood. TCRdb keeps only in-frame clones here, not all; method: immunoSEQ multiplex PCR. The table shows approximately 91,000 clones, with roughly 88% occurring only once. Healthy donors had no documented immune events, such as infections, while sampled. Remarks on this clone: The antigen is unknown.

The CDR3 has 12 amino acids. Germline values: CDR1 MDHEN, CDR2 SYDVKM. V gave up 6 bases and J gave up 0 bases, with 4 bases separating them. Overall study results and limits: Variance in clone template counts between approximately 2-week samples significantly increased with total template count across all healthy donors. Approximately 1.1 clones differed between technical replicates, versus around 15 and 19 over time.

V is TRBV28 and J is TRBJ2-3; D not certain. The sequence derives from a person aged 18 to 70 in good health. The sequenced sample was blood. CDR3 in amino acids: CASRMSTDTQYF. The CDR3 bases are TGTGCCAGCAGGATGAGCACAGATACGCAGTATTTT. Drawing the rest from reference TRBV28 and TRBJ2-3, the complete variable domain is DVKVTQSSRYLVKRTGEKVFLECVQDMDHENMFWYRQDPGLGLRLIYFSYDVKMKEKGDIPEGYSVSREKKERFSLILESASTNQTSMYLCASRMSTDTQYFGPGTRLTVL.